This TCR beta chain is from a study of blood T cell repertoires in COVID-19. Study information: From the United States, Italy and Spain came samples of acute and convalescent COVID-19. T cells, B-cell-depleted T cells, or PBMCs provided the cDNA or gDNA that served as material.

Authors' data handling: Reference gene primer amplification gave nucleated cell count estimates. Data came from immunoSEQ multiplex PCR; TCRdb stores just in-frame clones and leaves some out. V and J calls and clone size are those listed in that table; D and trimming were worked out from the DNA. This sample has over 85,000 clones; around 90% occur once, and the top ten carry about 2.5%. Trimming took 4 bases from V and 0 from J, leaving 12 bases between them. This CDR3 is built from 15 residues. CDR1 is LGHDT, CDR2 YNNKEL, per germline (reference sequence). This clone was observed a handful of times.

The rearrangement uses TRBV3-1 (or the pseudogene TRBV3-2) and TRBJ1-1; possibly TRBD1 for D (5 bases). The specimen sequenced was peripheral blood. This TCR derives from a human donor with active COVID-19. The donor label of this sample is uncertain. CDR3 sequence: CASSRTWTLNTEAFF. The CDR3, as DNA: TGTGCCAGCAGCCGAACTTGGACACTGAACACTGAAGCTTTCTTT.